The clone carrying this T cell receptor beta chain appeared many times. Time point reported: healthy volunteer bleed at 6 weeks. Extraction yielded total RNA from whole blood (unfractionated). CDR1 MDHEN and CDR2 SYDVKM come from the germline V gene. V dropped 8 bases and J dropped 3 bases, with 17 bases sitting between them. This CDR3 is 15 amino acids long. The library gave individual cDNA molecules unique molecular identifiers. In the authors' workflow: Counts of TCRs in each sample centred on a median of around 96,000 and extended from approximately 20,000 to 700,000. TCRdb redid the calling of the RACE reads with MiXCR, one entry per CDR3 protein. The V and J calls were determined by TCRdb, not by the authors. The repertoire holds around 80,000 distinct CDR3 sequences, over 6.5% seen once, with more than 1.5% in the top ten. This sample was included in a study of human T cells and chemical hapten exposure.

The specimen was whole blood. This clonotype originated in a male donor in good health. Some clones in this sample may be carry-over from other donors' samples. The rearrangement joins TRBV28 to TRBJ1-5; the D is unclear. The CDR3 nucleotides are TGTGCCAGCGGCAATCCCGGGAATCCCAATCAGCCCCAGCATTTT. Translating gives CASGNPGNPNQPQHF. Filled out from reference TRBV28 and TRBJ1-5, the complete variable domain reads DVKVTQSSRYLVKRTGEKVFLECVQDMDHENMFWYRQDPGLGLRLIYFSYDVKMKEKGDIPEGYSVSREKKERFSLILESASTNQTSMYLCASGNPGNPNQPQHFGDGTRLSIL.